This TCR beta chain was sequenced for a study of T cell responses to AZD1222 COVID-19 vaccine (dated by TCRdb to the early 2020s). Regarding the study in general: TCR sequencing was performed for roughly 250 trial participants, of whom around 200 were given two doses of AZD1222 and some 25 were given two doses of MenACWY control vaccine. Enrollment into the trials was organized by age into subgroups of 18-55, 56-69 and 70-plus years, and those subgroups contained roughly 150, 30 and 60 TCR-sequenced participants, respectively.

Points on this clone: The clone's antigen remains unknown. No base quality information exists; no much larger clone differs at one position.

The intended sense of this specimen's time point label: baseline before first vaccination. According to the study, the label for this sample's treatment or condition signals: meningococcal conjugate vaccine given as trial control. Vaccinee samples were obtained from the UK trials COV001 and COV002, which included a single-blind randomized controlled phase 2/3 trial of AZD1222 (ChAdOx1 nCoV-19) in healthy adults. For TCRbeta chain sequencing, PBMC samples were collected from trial participants at day 0 and at day 28 after the second dose. Study-wide findings and limitations: Because no samples from the day 14 peak response were available, repertoires could be characterized only after the peak T cell response. The vaccine-associated CD4 TCRs covered the entire spike protein, and the dominant responses fell in regions 160-218 and 743-854. In the small 56-69-year group, the increase in depth fell short of significance, most likely because of low power. After two AZD1222 doses, both the breadth and the depth of spike-specific TCRs were significantly higher than at day 0 and than in MenACWY recipients. Conclusions about previously exposed vaccinees were limited because only a handful of AZD1222 recipients were SARS-CoV-2 seropositive at baseline. Participants were mostly white British and included more females than males, and it was suggested by the authors that clonal diversity may have been underestimated. Reportedly, close to half of the unique spike-specific TCRs recognized epitopes lying outside the regions that are mutated in the B.1.351 and B.1.1.7 variants.

The CDR3 regions of human TCRbeta chains were analyzed by immunosequencing. From the authors' description of their analysis: Repertoire TCRs were matched against a reference library of SARS-CoV-2-specific TCRs generated with the MIRA antigen-specificity platform. Breadth was defined as the fraction of unique TCRs that were SARS-CoV-2-associated. Depth was defined as the fraction of total T cells that were SARS-CoV-2-associated. Each spike-specific TCR was assigned to its reactive spike region and to a CD4 or CD8 class using the MIRA data. Log10-transformed breadth and depth values were compared by one-way ANOVA with Sidak's multiple comparisons tests. TCRdb obtained this table from immuneACCESS and retained in-frame rearrangements with V and J assigned. These tables miss some clones; where compared with another copy, unresolved V genes account for less than half of the shortfall, and the remainder is unexplained. The V and J calls and clone size were taken over from that table, and D and trimming were inferred from the DNA. In all, the sample holds roughly 89,000 clones, and 88% of those were seen once. Roughly 5.1% of the sample lies in the top ten.

CDR1 KGHSH and CDR2 LQKENI were looked up in the germline V gene. Trimming leaves V shorter by 2 bases and J shorter by 4 bases, with the junction holding 9 bases beyond the gene matches. The CDR3 runs 16 amino acids, cysteine and phenylalanine included. The only DNA kept is the CDR3, 48 bases in frame from the first base. This receptor was taken from an adult in good health. The starting material was peripheral blood, obtained on day 0 of MenACWY control vaccination. Here the chain combines TRBV18 and TRBJ2-3; 7 bases in the junction line up with TRBD2. The bases are TGTGCCAGCTCACCATACGGGGGAGGGAAGGCAGATACGCAGTATTTT. This codes for CASSPYGGGKADTQYF.